These T cell receptor beta chains were read from a single sample in a study of T-cell memory formation after mild COVID-19. TCRdb reprocessed the 5' RACE reads with MiXCR, giving one entry per CDR3 protein. Of over 350,000 distinct CDR3 sequences detected, roughly 24% appear once; the ten largest clones hold roughly 8.9%. Input material: PBMCs or a T cell subset sorted from them (not recorded which). The receptors were sampled from an adult woman who had mild COVID-19 (a few samples of this study predate the infection). Cell type and time point are not known. Both conserved end residues are part of each CDR3. The D gene is left open where the match is weak. Clone size is not always given. Where it is, it says once, few, many or a class for expanded clones.

d_call: TRBD2; clone_size: few; j_call: TRBJ2-3; v_call: TRBV9; cdr3_nt: TGTGCCAGCAGCGTGACTAGCGGGGGGGCTGGTACAGATACGCAGTATTTT; cdr3_aa: CASSVTSGGAGTDTQYF
d_call: NA; clone_size: few; j_call: TRBJ2-2; v_call: TRBV24-1; cdr3_nt: TGTGCCACCAGTGATCTGGGACTGGCAAGGAACACCGGGGAGCTGTTTTTT; cdr3_aa: CATSDLGLARNTGELFF
d_call: NA; clone_size: NA; j_call: TRBJ1-1; v_call: TRBV15; cdr3_nt: TGTGCCACCAGCAGGGTAAAGGACACTGAAGCTTTCTTT; cdr3_aa: CATSRVKDTEAFF
d_call: TRBD1; clone_size: NA; j_call: TRBJ2-1; v_call: TRBV9; cdr3_nt: TGTGCCAGCAGCCCGGGACAGGAGCAGTTCTTC; cdr3_aa: CASSPGQEQFF
d_call: NA; clone_size: NA; j_call: TRBJ2-1; v_call: TRBV7-9; cdr3_nt: TGTGCCAGCAGCCCCGACCTATTACTTTACAATGAGCAGTTCTTC; cdr3_aa: CASSPDLLLYNEQFF
d_call: NA; clone_size: few; j_call: TRBJ1-5; v_call: TRBV4-1; cdr3_nt: TGCGCCAGCAGCCAAGAAAGGACAGGCAATCAGCCCCAGCATTTT; cdr3_aa: CASSQERTGNQPQHF
d_call: TRBD2; clone_size: NA; j_call: TRBJ2-2; v_call: TRBV19; cdr3_nt: TGTGCCAGCCATGAAGCGGGGGGGAACACCGGGGAGCTGTTTTTT; cdr3_aa: CASHEAGGNTGELFF
d_call: NA; clone_size: NA; j_call: TRBJ1-5; v_call: TRBV27; cdr3_nt: TGTGCCAGCAGCCAAAGGGGAAGCAATCAGCCCCAGCATTTT; cdr3_aa: CASSQRGSNQPQHF
d_call: TRBD1; clone_size: NA; j_call: TRBJ2-2; v_call: TRBV30; cdr3_nt: TGTGCCTGGAGAAGTTGGACAGGGGCCCCCGGGGAGCTGATTTTT; cdr3_aa: CAWRSWTGAPGELIF
d_call: NA; clone_size: NA; j_call: TRBJ1-2; v_call: TRBV9; cdr3_nt: TGTGCCAGCAGCGTAGGTACAGAACCCTATGGCTACACCTTC; cdr3_aa: CASSVGTEPYGYTF
d_call: TRBD1; clone_size: NA; j_call: TRBJ2-2; v_call: TRBV5-1; cdr3_nt: TGCGCCAGCAGCCAAAGGACAGGGGTTGACACCGGGGAGCTGTTTTTT; cdr3_aa: CASSQRTGVDTGELFF
d_call: TRBD2; clone_size: NA; j_call: TRBJ2-5; v_call: TRBV6-2/TRBV6-3; cdr3_nt: TGTGCCAGCAGTTACTCTGCGGGAGGGGTTGAGACCCAGTACTTC; cdr3_aa: CASSYSAGGVETQYF